This record looks at one T cell receptor (beta chain) sequence and its context. How the authors handled the data: Estimation of nucleated cell counts was performed using reference gene primer amplification. Generated by immunoSEQ multiplex PCR, the TCRdb table keeps only in-frame clones and is missing some. V and J calls and clone size follow that table, whereas D and trimming were derived from the DNA. The table lists around 300,000 clones, 70% to 90% of them singletons. Patients in Seattle were enrolled during active infection, then followed longitudinally. V lost 1 base and J lost 4, with 13 bases in between. The CDR3 loop spans 15 amino acids. Germline CDR1 is SGHTA and CDR2 is FQGNSA. The sample is drawn from a study of blood T cell repertoires in COVID-19. Study information: T cells, B-cell-depleted T cells, or PBMCs provided the cDNA or gDNA that served as material.

Sequencing was carried out using peripheral blood. The rearrangement joins TRBV7-2 to TRBJ1-2; D not certain. The receptor was isolated from a woman between 70 and 85 years old with COVID-19, enrolled during active disease. CDR3 nucleotides: TGTGCCAGCAGCTTAGTACGCCCGATAGTCTATGGCTACACCTTC. It codes for CASSLVRPIVYGYTF. Looking up the rest from reference TRBV7-2 and TRBJ1-2 gives the full variable domain: GAGVSQSPSNKVTEKGKDVELRCDPISGHTALYWYRQSLGQGLEFLIYFQGNSAPDKSGLPSDRFSAERTGGSVSTLTIQRTQQEDSAVYLCASSLVRPIVYGYTFGSGTRLTVV.